The T cell receptor beta chain described here comes from a study of blood T cells in healthy people across ages. Ranging in age from roughly 6 to 95, the donors were healthy Caucasian individuals from Russia. The second PCR ran about 6 to 12 cycles with a sample-barcoded 5' primer and J-beta primers. One entry per CDR3 protein, called by TCRdb with MiXCR from the 5' RACE reads. This table has 630,000 or so distinct CDR3 sequences, about 28% appearing once. Germline assignment: CDR1 DFQATT and CDR2 SNEGSKA (reference sequence). Unmatched junction bases numbered 7, after V lost 0 bases and J lost 6 bases. The CDR3 is 14 amino acids.

The chain carries TRBV20-1 and TRBJ2-7, with TRBD1 identical over 8 bases. Sequenced input: blood. This TCR derives from a woman aged 80 or older in good health. Here the CDR3 reads CSARDPQGAVEQYF. DNA for the CDR3: TGCAGTGCTAGAGATCCGCAGGGGGCAGTCGAGCAGTACTTC.